This TCR beta chain originates from a study of blood T cell repertoires in COVID-19. Study-level background: The origin of the acute and convalescent COVID-19 samples was the United States, Italy and Spain. PBMCs, B-cell-depleted T cells, or T cells were the source of the cDNA or gDNA that made up the material.

The authors' processing: Amplification of reference gene primers was used by the study to estimate nucleated cell counts. Clones were read by immunoSEQ multiplex PCR, and TCRdb kept only the in-frame ones, dropping some. That table is the source of V, J and clone size, and D and trimming were worked out from the DNA. There are approximately 150,000 clones in the sample; 75% to 90% occur only once, and about 4% lies in the top ten. V lost 4 bases and J lost 1; bases outside the gene matches: 2. CDR3 length: 14 residues. Per the germline V gene, CDR1 is LGHNA and CDR2 is YSLEER. The gene calls are TRBV4-3 and TRBJ1-1; 8 nucleotides line up with TRBD1. Material: peripheral blood. The origin of this receptor is a woman between 55 and 75 years old with active or convalescent COVID-19. The CDR3 is CASSRGQGNTEAFF. CDR3 DNA: TGCGCCAGCAGCCGTGGACAGGGGAACACTGAAGCTTTCTTT.